Listed below are T cell receptor beta chains from one sample, sequenced in a study of blood T cell repertoires in COVID-19. Assay: immunoSEQ multiplex PCR; the TCRdb copy retains only in-frame clones and omits some. The sample comprises roughly 140,000 clones, about 87% of which are singletons, and 25% to 30% rests with the top ten. The specimen sequenced was peripheral blood. The receptors derive from a human donor in a cohort sampled during active COVID-19. Both conserved end residues are trimmed from each CDR3.

j_gene | v_gene | CDR3aa
TRBJ2-2 | TRBV5-8 | ASSYTGLHTGELF
TRBJ2-7 | TRBV7-9 | AVGTGSSEQY
TRBJ2-5 | TRBV19 | ASSTGLAGGRWETQY
TRBJ2-1 | TRBV6-5 | ASRNTGGNEQF
TRBJ2-2 | TRBV5-8 | ASSLGDRATGELF
TRBJ2-1 | TRBV9 | ASSVGQGTGSEQF
TRBJ2-1 | TRBV18 | ASSPQTSGWDNEQF
TRBJ1-5 | TRBV2 | ASSGTADSNQPQH
TRBJ1-2 | TRBV6-5 | ASSYTTRGGRYGYT
TRBJ2-1 | TRBV10-3 | AISEPGTSYNEQF
TRBJ2-7 | TRBV9 | ASSAGHLTEQY
TRBJ2-6 | TRBV5-1 | ASSFLGRLTGANVLT
TRBJ1-3 | TRBV4-3 | ASSQDYRGGGSGNTIY
TRBJ2-7 | TRBV15 | ATSRVQGLDEQY
TRBJ2-2 | TRBV9 | ASSFHGGAWTGELF
TRBJ2-7 | TRBV10-3 | AISEGPGRDYEQY
TRBJ2-7 | TRBV7-2 | ASSFEVQREQY
TRBJ1-1 | TRBV7-3 | ASSLTGGTVTEAF
TRBJ2-3 | TRBV4-3 | ASSQDLRSHRGTDTQY
TRBJ2-7 | TRBV6-6 | ASSYEGAGYEQY
TRBJ1-5 | TRBV12-5 | ASGLKISGVIKPQH
TRBJ2-5 | TRBV19 | ASSLGRQETQY
TRBJ2-1 | TRBV7-6 | ASSPGTGLYNEQF
TRBJ1-5 | TRBV7-9 | AGQNSGQGGDQPQH
TRBJ2-2 | TRBV18 | ASSPIMGTANTGELF
TRBJ1-6 | TRBV6-5 | ASSYSRDRARLH
TRBJ2-2 | TRBV11-3 | ASSVSGGGELF
TRBJ1-5 | TRBV4-3 | ASSRDLITYSNQPQH
TRBJ2-2 | TRBV7-8 | ASSMSGGAPGELF
TRBJ1-1 | TRBV5-4 | ASSSRTVMNTEAF
TRBJ1-3 | TRBV6-5 | ASSRTLGNTIY